A selection of T cell receptor beta chains follows, all from one sample in a study of cytomegalovirus exposure and HLA in healthy donors. Generated by immunoSEQ multiplex PCR, the TCRdb table keeps only in-frame clones and is missing some. This table holds 150,000 to 200,000 clones, 81% found once. Sequenced material: PBMCs. The origin of the receptors is a man in his forties or fifties in good health and CMV-seropositive. The CDR3 runs from the conserved cysteine through the conserved F or W. A D gene is named only where the DNA matches it firmly. A row's size may be missing; if present it is once, few, many or a size class.

clone_size	d_call	j_call	v_call	cdr3_nt	cdr3_aa
-	TRBD1	TRBJ2-1	TRBV28	TGTGCCAGCAGCCGCCCCGTGGGACAGGCCTACAATGAGCAGTTCTTC	CASSRPVGQAYNEQFF
once	-	TRBJ2-1	TRBV7-3	TGTGCCAGCAGCATCAGAGAATGGAGTGAGCAGTTCTTC	CASSIREWSEQFF
-	-	TRBJ2-1	TRBV19	TGTGCCAGTAGTATGGGAGGTGGTGAGCAGTTCTTC	CASSMGGGEQFF
-	-	TRBJ2-1	TRBV6-4	TGTGCCAGCAGTGGTATGGGAGGTGAGCAGTTCTTC	CASSGMGGEQFF
once	-	TRBJ2-2	TRBV7-2	TGTGCCAGCAGCTACGGGTTAAACACCGGGGAGCTGTTTTTT	CASSYGLNTGELFF
-	-	TRBJ2-5	TRBV5-1	TGCGCCAGCAGCATCAACCGGGGGACCGCTCAAGAGACCCAGTACTTC	CASSINRGTAQETQYF
-	-	TRBJ1-1	TRBV19	TGTGCCAGTAGTATTTACCCGGGCACTGAAGCTTTCTTT	CASSIYPGTEAFF
-	-	TRBJ2-7	TRBV7-6	TGTGCCAGCAGCTTAACTGTAAACGAGCAGTACTTC	CASSLTVNEQYF
-	TRBD1	TRBJ1-5	TRBV19	TGTGCCAGCAGTATGGGGACAGGGGTGGCCAATCAGCCCCAGCATTTT	CASSMGTGVANQPQHF
-	-	TRBJ1-5	TRBV6-1	TGTGCCAGCAGCGGGGGTGGGGGGGGCAATCAGCCCCAGCATTTT	CASSGGGGGNQPQHF
-	TRBD1	TRBJ1-3	TRBV6-5	TGTGCCAGCAGTTTCGGGACAGGGGGAAACACCATATATTTT	CASSFGTGGNTIYF
-	TRBD1	TRBJ1-1	TRBV7-9	TGTGCCAGCAGCTTTCCCCCGGGACAGGGGGTCAGGACTGAAGCTTTCTTT	CASSFPPGQGVRTEAFF
-	-	TRBJ2-7	TRBV6-1	TGTGCCAGCAGTCCTTCCAACCCAGGGATAAACGAGCAGTACTTC	CASSPSNPGINEQYF
few	TRBD2	TRBJ2-3	TRBV19	TGTGCCAGTAAAGGGCGGGCGGGAGCTGCAGATACGCAGTATTTT	CASKGRAGAADTQYF
-	TRBD1	TRBJ1-2	TRBV6-5	TGTGCCAGCAGTTACTCGACAGGGGGCAACTATGGCTACACCTTC	CASSYSTGGNYGYTF
-	-	TRBJ2-1	TRBV7-2	TGTGCCAGCAGCCCCGCTAGAGAGCAGTTCTTC	CASSPAREQFF
-	-	TRBJ2-5	TRBV7-9	TGTGCCAGCAGCCCCCCAACTCGGGAGACCCAGTACTTC	CASSPPTRETQYF
-	TRBD1	TRBJ1-1	TRBV6-6	TGTGCCAGCAGCCGCGGACAGGGGTTGAACACTGAAGCTTTCTTT	CASSRGQGLNTEAFF
-	-	TRBJ2-7	TRBV28	TGTGCCAGCCCGCCTCGGTGGGGCTCTGAGAGCTCCTACGAGCAGTACTTC	CASPPRWGSESSYEQYF
-	-	TRBJ2-1	TRBV5-1	TGCGCCAGCAGCCCGTCCGAGGCAGGGGATGATGAGCAGTTCTTC	CASSPSEAGDDEQFF
once	-	TRBJ2-3	TRBV5-1	TGCGCCAGCAGCTTAACAGGGGAGGTAGATACGCAGTATTTT	CASSLTGEVDTQYF
-	TRBD1	TRBJ1-6	TRBV10-2	TGCGCCAGCAGGGGGGGGACAGGGCGAAATTCACCCCTCCACTTT	CASRGGTGRNSPLHF
-	TRBD1	TRBJ2-7	TRBV6-5	TGTGCCAGCACCTCTGGGACAGGGGGCTTGTACGAGCAGTACTTC	CASTSGTGGLYEQYF
-	TRBD2	TRBJ2-5	TRBV5-4	TGTGCCAGCAGCTTTGGTGGCGGGAGCGGTGAGACCCAGTACTTC	CASSFGGGSGETQYF
-	-	TRBJ2-3	TRBV27	TGTGCCAGCAGTTTGGTCAGGGGCACAGATACGCAGTATTTT	CASSLVRGTDTQYF
-	-	TRBJ2-7	TRBV7-3	TGTGCCAGCAGCGCAGCGTACGAGCAGTACTTC	CASSAAYEQYF
-	-	TRBJ2-3	TRBV19	TGTGCCAGTACCGGAGGGGCAGGGGGAGAAGATACGCAGTATTTT	CASTGGAGGEDTQYF
-	TRBD1	TRBJ2-7	TRBV5-1	TGCGCCAGCAGCTTGGGGGACAGCCCCTACGAGCAGTACTTC	CASSLGDSPYEQYF
-	TRBD1	TRBJ1-4	TRBV5-1	TGCGCCAGCAGCTTGACAGGGGGCCGTGAAAAACTGTTTTTT	CASSLTGGREKLFF
-	-	TRBJ2-7	TRBV6-1	TGTGCCAGCAGTGAAGTCCAGGGTACCTCCTACGAGCAGTACTTC	CASSEVQGTSYEQYF
-	TRBD2	TRBJ2-5	TRBV11-1	TGTGCCAGCTCATCAGCGGGGAACTCTCGGGAGCAGTACTTC	CASSSAGNSREQYF
-	-	TRBJ2-7	TRBV7-2	TGTGCCAGCAGCTTAGATGCGGGGCCGAGCTACGAGCAGTACTTC	CASSLDAGPSYEQYF
-	TRBD1	TRBJ1-5	TRBV28	TGTGCCAGCAGCGGACAGGGGAGTGAGCCCCAGCATTTT	CASSGQGSEPQHF
few	-	TRBJ2-7	TRBV19	TGTGCCAGTAGTATAGATCGCCGCGGGGCGGGGGAGCAGTACTTC	CASSIDRRGAGEQYF
-	TRBD1	TRBJ1-1	TRBV5-1	TGCGCCAGCAGCTCCCAGGCGACAGGGATAAACACTGAAGCTTTCTTT	CASSSQATGINTEAFF
few	-	TRBJ2-2	TRBV10-3	TGTGCCATCAGATTCAGGGTAACCGGGGAGCTGTTTTTT	CAIRFRVTGELFF
few	TRBD1	TRBJ2-7	TRBV6-1	TGTGCCAGCAGTTTGGGGACAGCGAACTCCTACGAGCAGTACTTC	CASSLGTANSYEQYF
-	TRBD1	TRBJ1-2	TRBV18	TGTGCCAGCTCAGACAGGGGTGACTATGGCTACACCTTC	CASSDRGDYGYTF
once	TRBD1	TRBJ2-2	TRBV9	TGTGCCAGCAGCCCGTGGACAGGGAACACCGGGGAGCTGTTTTTT	CASSPWTGNTGELFF
-	TRBD2	TRBJ2-1	TRBV29-1	TGCAGCGTAGGGAGCGGGAGCCTCTACAATGAGCAGTTCTTC	CSVGSGSLYNEQFF
-	-	TRBJ2-7	TRBV9	TGTGCCAGCAGCGCGAGGGCTGGTTCACCCGAGCAGTACTTC	CASSARAGSPEQYF
-	TRBD1	TRBJ2-5	TRBV7-2	TGTGCCAGCAGCCCGCGGACAGGGCGGCAATCAGAGACCCAGTACTTC	CASSPRTGRQSETQYF
-	-	TRBJ2-7	TRBV30	TGTGCCTGGAGTGTACAGGGAGGGTCTGGGCAGTACTTC	CAWSVQGGSGQYF
-	-	TRBJ2-5	TRBV15	TGTGCCACCAGCAGAGGTGGAGGGGAGGAAGAGACCCAGTACTTC	CATSRGGGEEETQYF
-	TRBD1	TRBJ2-5	TRBV29-1	TGCAGCGCAAGACAGGGATCGGAGACCCAGTACTTC	CSARQGSETQYF
few	-	TRBJ1-1	TRBV25-1	TGTGCCAGCACAAATTTCCAGGGATTAGCTTTCTTT	CASTNFQGLAFF
-	-	TRBJ1-1	TRBV25-1	TGTGCCAGCAGCAACGCCCCGGGGGCTGAAGCTTTCTTT	CASSNAPGAEAFF
-	-	TRBJ2-2	TRBV7-8	TGTGCCAGCAGCTCGACAGGAGTACCGGGGGAGCTGTTTTTT	CASSSTGVPGELFF
-	TRBD2	TRBJ2-5	TRBV6-5	TGTGCCAGCAGTCTAGCGGGGGGTGCTGTGGAGACCCAGTACTTC	CASSLAGGAVETQYF